The source of this T cell receptor beta chain is a study of T cell repertoires in cytomegalovirus infection. Comment on this clonotype: Its antigen is undetermined.

This CDR3 has 14 residues. V shed 6 bases, J shed 6 bases, and the junction held 4 bases outside the gene matches. Study-wide points: Cumulative frequency (of public TCR beta family members) identified carriers of CMV plus the relevant HLA.

TCRdb used MiXCR to reprocess the reads, holding one entry per CDR3 protein. The sample has about 300,000 distinct CDR3 sequences; roughly a tenth are singletons. The chain links TRBV12-3 or TRBV12-4 to TRBJ2-2; 10 bases align to TRBD2. The sequence was collected from a human donor in good health (CMV status not recorded). Some clones in this sample may be carry-over from other donors' samples. Sequencing was performed on PBMCs. CDR3 in amino acids: CASRRTSGAGELFF. In DNA, the CDR3 is TGTGCCAGCAGACGGACTAGCGGTGCCGGGGAGCTGTTTTTT.